The rows below give T cell receptor beta chains drawn from one sample of a study of human T cells and chemical hapten exposure. TCRdb analysed the RACE reads with MiXCR anew, one entry per CDR3 protein. The sample holds 190,000 or so distinct CDR3 sequences, around 25% seen once. Material: whole blood, obtained in connection with sensitization to the hapten diphenylcyclopropenone (DPC). The receptors were sampled from a woman in her thirties or forties with alopecia areata. Some clones in this sample may be carry-over from other donors' samples. Each CDR3 is given with its conserved first and last residue. Fields, in order: clone size, V gene, D gene, J gene, CDR3 protein, CDR3 DNA. The D gene is left open where the match is weak. The listing skips clone size in some rows; elsewhere it reads once, few, many or a size class.

abundance: few
v_gene: TRBV7-9
d_gene: TRBD2
j_gene: TRBJ2-1
CDR3aa: CASTAGGHPWYNEQFF
CDR3nt: TGTGCCAGCACCGCGGGGGGGCACCCTTGGTACAATGAGCAGTTCTTC

abundance: NA
v_gene: TRBV27
d_gene: NA
j_gene: TRBJ2-1
CDR3aa: CASSRGGVYNEQFF
CDR3nt: TGTGCCAGCAGTAGAGGGGGTGTTTACAATGAGCAGTTCTTC

abundance: NA
v_gene: TRBV9
d_gene: NA
j_gene: TRBJ1-1
CDR3aa: CASSVDPDMNTEAFF
CDR3nt: TGTGCCAGCAGCGTAGATCCAGACATGAACACTGAAGCTTTCTTT

abundance: many
v_gene: TRBV4-1
d_gene: NA
j_gene: TRBJ2-1
CDR3aa: CASSRGLLRVLSYNEQFF
CDR3nt: TGCGCCAGCAGCCGCGGACTCTTGCGGGTCCTGTCCTACAATGAGCAGTTCTTC

abundance: few
v_gene: TRBV28
d_gene: NA
j_gene: TRBJ2-6
CDR3aa: CASSLGAGANVLTF
CDR3nt: TGTGCCAGCAGTTTGGGAGCCGGGGCCAACGTCCTGACTTTC

abundance: NA
v_gene: TRBV7-7
d_gene: TRBD1
j_gene: TRBJ2-7
CDR3aa: CASSPGQGPYEQYF
CDR3nt: TGTGCTAGCAGCCCAGGACAGGGGCCCTACGAGCAGTACTTC

abundance: few
v_gene: TRBV7-9
d_gene: NA
j_gene: TRBJ2-1
CDR3aa: CASSLVGGSYNEQFF
CDR3nt: TGTGCCAGCAGCTTAGTAGGGGGCTCCTACAATGAGCAGTTCTTC

abundance: NA
v_gene: TRBV5-1
d_gene: NA
j_gene: TRBJ2-7
CDR3aa: CASSSGTLDEQYF
CDR3nt: TGCGCCAGCAGCTCAGGGACCCTGGACGAGCAGTACTTC

abundance: few
v_gene: TRBV12-3/TRBV12-4
d_gene: NA
j_gene: TRBJ2-7
CDR3aa: CASTLLGSAYEQYF
CDR3nt: TGTGCCAGCACCTTGCTCGGCAGCGCCTACGAGCAGTACTTC

abundance: NA
v_gene: TRBV18
d_gene: NA
j_gene: TRBJ2-7
CDR3aa: CASSPPGREGYEQYF
CDR3nt: TGTGCCAGCTCACCACCGGGCAGGGAAGGCTACGAGCAGTACTTC

abundance: NA
v_gene: TRBV12-3/TRBV12-4
d_gene: NA
j_gene: TRBJ1-6
CDR3aa: CASSPRSDLLPNSPLHF
CDR3nt: TGTGCCAGCAGTCCCCGGTCAGACCTTCTCCCAAATTCACCCCTCCACTTT

abundance: NA
v_gene: TRBV4-1
d_gene: NA
j_gene: TRBJ2-5
CDR3aa: CASSQDDTDQETQYF
CDR3nt: TGCGCCAGCAGCCAAGACGACACAGACCAAGAGACCCAGTACTTC

abundance: NA
v_gene: TRBV28
d_gene: TRBD2
j_gene: TRBJ2-1
CDR3aa: CASRPSSGRSTGGQFF
CDR3nt: TGTGCCAGTCGACCCTCTAGCGGGAGGTCCACGGGGGGGCAGTTCTTC

abundance: once
v_gene: TRBV28
d_gene: NA
j_gene: TRBJ2-1
CDR3aa: CASSLSGSGIYEQFF
CDR3nt: TGTGCCAGCAGTTTATCCGGGAGCGGTATCTATGAGCAGTTCTTC

abundance: NA
v_gene: TRBV4-2
d_gene: NA
j_gene: TRBJ2-7
CDR3aa: CASSSRGPHEQYF
CDR3nt: TGTGCCAGCAGCTCCCGGGGTCCCCACGAGCAGTACTTC

abundance: NA
v_gene: TRBV4-2
d_gene: NA
j_gene: TRBJ2-2
CDR3aa: CASSQELDTGELFF
CDR3nt: TGTGCCAGCAGCCAAGAGTTGGACACCGGGGAGCTGTTTTTT

abundance: once
v_gene: TRBV7-3
d_gene: NA
j_gene: TRBJ2-1
CDR3aa: CASSLGSQGQQFF
CDR3nt: TGTGCCAGCAGCTTAGGAAGCCAGGGTCAGCAGTTCTTC

abundance: many
v_gene: TRBV5-1
d_gene: TRBD1
j_gene: TRBJ2-3
CDR3aa: CASSSVTGGTDTQYF
CDR3nt: TGCGCCAGCAGCTCCGTGACAGGGGGCACAGATACGCAGTATTTT

abundance: NA
v_gene: TRBV4-2
d_gene: NA
j_gene: TRBJ2-3
CDR3aa: CASSQDKGTLGGVRQYF
CDR3nt: TGTGCCAGCAGCCAAGATAAGGGGACGTTGGGAGGTGTTAGGCAGTATTTT

abundance: NA
v_gene: TRBV7-9
d_gene: NA
j_gene: TRBJ2-6
CDR3aa: CASSSGLTWNSSGANVLTF
CDR3nt: TGTGCCAGCAGCTCGGGACTCACTTGGAATAGCTCTGGGGCCAACGTCCTGACTTTC

abundance: once
v_gene: TRBV27
d_gene: NA
j_gene: TRBJ2-1
CDR3aa: CASSFEGGYNEQFF
CDR3nt: TGTGCCAGCAGTTTTGAGGGAGGATACAATGAGCAGTTCTTC

abundance: many
v_gene: TRBV12-3/TRBV12-4
d_gene: NA
j_gene: TRBJ1-2
CDR3aa: CASSETGRGRGYTF
CDR3nt: TGTGCCAGCAGTGAAACAGGGAGGGGCCGGGGCTACACCTTC

abundance: few
v_gene: TRBV20-1
d_gene: TRBD2
j_gene: TRBJ2-5
CDR3aa: CSAGGYQETQYF
CDR3nt: TGCAGTGCCGGGGGGTACCAAGAGACCCAGTACTTC

abundance: NA
v_gene: TRBV7-2
d_gene: NA
j_gene: TRBJ2-1
CDR3aa: CASSLSARRGNEQFF
CDR3nt: TGTGCCAGCAGCTTATCGGCTAGAAGGGGCAATGAGCAGTTCTTC

abundance: NA
v_gene: TRBV27
d_gene: NA
j_gene: TRBJ1-1
CDR3aa: CASSYTLNTEAFF
CDR3nt: TGTGCCAGCAGTTATACCCTGAACACTGAAGCTTTCTTT

abundance: NA
v_gene: TRBV6-2/TRBV6-3
d_gene: NA
j_gene: TRBJ2-7
CDR3aa: CASRIPPSREQYF
CDR3nt: TGTGCCAGCAGGATACCCCCATCTCGCGAGCAGTACTTC

abundance: NA
v_gene: TRBV11-1
d_gene: NA
j_gene: TRBJ2-7
CDR3aa: CASSLTDKYEQYF
CDR3nt: TGTGCCAGCAGCTTAACTGACAAGTACGAGCAGTACTTC

abundance: NA
v_gene: TRBV12-5
d_gene: NA
j_gene: TRBJ2-2
CDR3aa: CASGPTPLTGELFF
CDR3nt: TGTGCTAGTGGACCGACCCCACTGACCGGGGAGCTGTTTTTT

abundance: few
v_gene: TRBV7-9
d_gene: NA
j_gene: TRBJ2-1
CDR3aa: CASSLTAGNNEQFF
CDR3nt: TGTGCCAGCAGCTTAACCGCGGGAAACAATGAGCAGTTCTTC

abundance: few
v_gene: TRBV20-1
d_gene: TRBD1
j_gene: TRBJ1-4
CDR3aa: CSATTTGGREKLFF
CDR3nt: TGCAGTGCAACTACCACAGGGGGCAGGGAGAAACTGTTTTTT